The 2 T cell receptor beta chains in this list originate from one sample, sequenced in a study of CD8 T cells in Susac syndrome (dated by TCRdb to the late 2010s). Library creation used the immunoSEQ multiplex PCR assay. RNA was extracted using the RNeasy kit, and about 0.5 to 1 ug of the RNA was reverse transcribed with random hexamers. TCRdb ran its own pipeline on the public reads, namely fastp trimming at Q25 and MiXCR clone calling, and kept in-frame beta chains. Rows with a matching CDR3 protein are joined into one entry that keeps the most common DNA and genes. The sample table lists 150,000 or so distinct CDR3 sequences, about 95% of them with a count of one. 0.14% of the sample belongs to the ten largest clones. Sequences were obtained from CD4+ T cells from PBMCs. All receptors derive from a human donor with Susac syndrome.

This chain joins TRBV20-1 and TRBJ2-5, with D unresolved. Per germline, CDR1 DFQATT and CDR2 SNEGSKA (reference sequence). The CDR3 is made up of 14 amino acids. V was clipped by 0 bases and J by 6 bases, with 14 bases between them. Here the CDR3 DNA reads TGCAGTGCTAGAGACCCCGGGCTAGAAAAGACCCAGTACTTC. This translates into CSARDPGLEKTQYF.

This sequence joins TRBV5-1 and TRBJ1-1; unclear D gene. This CDR3 contains 13 residues. The germline V and J ends were trimmed by 4 bases and 1 base, with 8 bases remaining between them. Looked up from germline, CDR1 is SGHRS and CDR2 is YFSETQ. The CDR3 here is CASSVNRNTEAFF. CDR3 in DNA: TGCGCCAGCAGCGTAAACAGGAACACTGAAGCTTTCTTT.